The source of this T cell receptor beta chain is a study of shared clonotypes between healthy human individuals. The table came from immunoSEQ multiplex PCR; TCRdb's copy has only in-frame clones and leaves some out. The profile covers approximately 500,000 clones, with about three quarters appearing a single time and roughly an eighth taken by the ten largest. After removal of 1 base from V and 0 bases from J, the junction contained 12 bases not matched to a gene. The CDR3 extends over 18 amino acids. In germline, CDR1 is MDHEN, CDR2 SYDVKM. The sequencing sample was made of PBMCs. The receptor was derived from a woman in her 40s in good health. Some clones in this sample may be carry-over from other donors' samples. The rearrangement links TRBV28 to TRBJ2-7, with TRBD2 matching 7 bases. The CDR3 reads CASSLSGLVGPNSYEQYF. CDR3 nucleotide sequence: TGTGCCAGCAGTTTATCAGGACTAGTTGGTCCCAACTCCTACGAGCAGTACTTC.